Sequencing of this T cell receptor beta chain was carried out in a study of blood T cell repertoires in COVID-19. Whole-study context: Acute-phase and convalescent COVID-19 samples originated in the United States, Italy and Spain.

Assay used: immunoSEQ multiplex PCR; TCRdb lists only in-frame clones, some missing. In the table there are approximately 76,000 clones, about 80% of which are singletons. CDR1 SGHVS and CDR2 FQNEAQ come from the germline V gene. V shed 6 bases, J shed 8 bases, and the junction held 17 bases outside the gene matches. This CDR3 has 18 amino acids. Sequencing was done on a sample of peripheral blood. This receptor was taken from a middle-aged man with acute or convalescent COVID-19. The V gene is TRBV7-8, the J gene TRBJ2-3; 13 bases map to TRBD2. The DNA of the CDR3 is TGTGCCAGCAGAAATACACTAGCGGGAGGGCCCAGCGGAGGTACGCAGTATTTT. Translation: CASRNTLAGGPSGGTQYF.